This TCR beta chain comes out of a study of blood T cell repertoires in COVID-19. Study in general: From the United States, Italy and Spain came samples of acute and convalescent COVID-19.

V was clipped by 6 bases and J by 6 bases; unmatched bases: 2. This CDR3 is 13 amino acids long. The count of this clone is one. Assay used: immunoSEQ multiplex PCR; TCRdb lists only in-frame clones, some missing. The data hold roughly 40,000 clones, with about 79% observed a single time. The rearrangement links TRBV12-3 or TRBV12-4 to TRBJ2-1; 10 nucleotides match TRBD2. This receptor was identified in a human donor with acute or convalescent COVID-19. The donor label of this sample is uncertain. The sample comprised peripheral blood. The CDR3 DNA reads as TGTGCCAGCAGGAAGCGGGAGGGCAATGAGCAGTTCTTC. Translation gives CASRKREGNEQFF.